A single sample gave rise to the 29 T cell receptor beta chains below, sequenced in a study of blood T cell repertoires in COVID-19. The method was immunoSEQ multiplex PCR; TCRdb's version includes in-frame clones alone and lacks a portion of them. Among roughly 130,000 clones listed, 86% were seen once. Sequences were obtained from peripheral blood. These receptors were obtained from a man aged 35 to 55 with acute or convalescent COVID-19.

The chain is built from TRBV6-1 and TRBJ2-7; unclear D gene. Between the trimmed V and J ends, which lost 3 bases and 3 bases, there was a span of 6 bases. CDR1 is MNHNS, CDR2 SASEGT, per germline. The CDR3 has 12 amino acids. The CDR3 is CASSERSYEQYF. The CDR3 DNA sequence: TGTGCCAGCAGTGAGCGTAGCTACGAGCAGTACTTC.

The CDR3 sequence: CASSIRQGKNTEAFF. DNA of the CDR3: TGTGCCAGCAGTATAAGACAGGGTAAGAACACTGAAGCTTTCTTT. J is TRBJ1-1 and V is TRBV6-5; 7 positions match TRBD1. The CDR3 is 15 residues long. Germline CDR1 reads MNHEY; CDR2 reads SVGAGI. With 5 bases clipped from V and 1 base from J, the junction kept 7 bases outside the gene matches.

The chain has TRBV11-2 and TRBJ1-2; 11 nucleotides agree with TRBD1. V was pared by 5 bases and J by 4 bases, with 9 bases of the junction left unmatched. Looked up from germline, CDR1 is SGHAT and CDR2 is FQNNGV. The CDR3 length is 16 residues. The CDR3 here is CASSPRDRGDSYGYTF. The CDR3 DNA sequence: TGTGCCAGCAGCCCAAGGGACAGGGGGGACTCCTATGGCTACACCTTC.

This clone is a singleton in its sample. The rearrangement uses TRBV6-4 and TRBJ2-2, with TRBD1 as a possible D gene (6 bases). Germline-derived CDR1 and CDR2 are MRHNA and SNTAGT. With 10 bases removed from V and 6 bases from J, the gap between germline ends came to 15 bases. The CDR3 runs 13 residues. CDR3 nucleotides: TGTGCCACCGCAAAAGAGGGGGCCGGGGAGCTGTTTTTT. It is translated as CATAKEGAGELFF.

This clone has only a few counts. V is TRBV19 and J is TRBJ2-6, with TRBD2 matching over 11 bases. Germline-derived CDR1 and CDR2 are LNHDA and SQIVND (reference sequence). J gave up 0 bases and V 7 bases, and 11 bases lay outside the gene matches. CDR3 length: 19 residues. Written as DNA, the CDR3 is TGTGCCAGTACCTCTCCCCCTGGGACTAGCGGCTCTGGGGCCAACGTCCTGACTTTC. It translates to CASTSPPGTSGSGANVLTF.

The chain uses TRBV9 and TRBJ2-7; TRBD2 matches at 8 bases. The length of the CDR3 is 14 residues. Germline-derived CDR1 and CDR2 are SGDLS and YYNGEE. V trimming: 0 bases; J trimming: 5 bases; junction bases outside the gene matches: 4. The chain's CDR3 is CASSVDAGGDEQYF. CDR3 DNA sequence: TGTGCCAGCAGCGTAGACGCGGGGGGCGACGAGCAGTACTTC. Full variable domain (rest looked up from reference TRBV9 and TRBJ2-7): DSGVTQTPKHLITATGQRVTLRCSPRSGDLSVYWYQQSLDQGLQFLIQYYNGEERAKGNILERFSAQQFPDLHSELNLSSLELGDSALYFCASSVDAGGDEQYFGPGTRLTVT.

V usage is TRBV5-1 and J usage is TRBJ2-1; possible D gene TRBD2, 6 bases. The ends were cut back, 0 bases at V and 4 bases at J, with 17 bases in the middle. The germline gives CDR1 SGHRS, CDR2 YFSETQ. The CDR3 spans 17 residues. In nucleotides, the CDR3 is TGCGCCAGCAGCTTGGGGGGCGCGGGACCACCTTACAATGAGCAGTTCTTC. This encodes CASSLGGAGPPYNEQFF.

This chain joins TRBV12-3 or TRBV12-4 and TRBJ1-2; a possible D gene is TRBD1 (5 bases). V lost 10 bases, J lost 7 bases, and 19 bases lay in between. CDR3 length: 13 amino acids. CDR3 sequence reads: CATRGSGFSGYTF. The CDR3 DNA is TGTGCCACCAGAGGGTCAGGGTTCAGTGGCTACACCTTC.

The rearrangement links TRBV29-1 to TRBJ2-5, with 7 positions matching TRBD1. The length of the CDR3 is 12 residues. Trimming removed 4 bases from V and 2 bases from J; junction bases left unmatched: 1. Germline V CDR1 and CDR2: SQVTM, ANQGSEA. In DNA form, the CDR3 reads TGCAGCGTTGGGACAGGACAAGAGACCCAGTACTTC. Its translation is CSVGTGQETQYF.

V is TRBV7-8 and J is TRBJ2-4, with 9 bases fitting TRBD1. Losses at the gene ends were 2 bases for V and 8 bases for J; bases not matched to a gene: 7. CDR1 SGHVS and CDR2 FQNEAQ come from the germline V gene. This CDR3 has 15 amino acids. CDR3: CASSLRQGGMDIQYF. The CDR3, as DNA: TGTGCCAGCAGCTTAAGACAGGGGGGAATGGACATTCAGTACTTC.

V is TRBV27 and J is TRBJ1-6; D may be TRBD1 (6 bases). Germline loops: CDR1 MNHEY, CDR2 SMNVEV (reference sequence). The CDR3 sequence is 15 residues long. V lost 7 bases and J 7 bases, leaving 17 bases between the germline ends. This CDR3 is CASTTTRRGNSPLHF. DNA for the CDR3: TGTGCCAGCACCACTACTCGCAGGGGCAATTCACCCCTCCACTTT.

This clone was observed once. The chain recombines TRBV19 with TRBJ1-3; TRBD1 might be the D (5 bases). The V gene's germline CDR1 is LNHDA and CDR2 SQIVND (reference sequence). The CDR3 loop spans 13 amino acids. V lost 8 bases to trimming and J lost 6 bases, with 14 bases between them. The CDR3 protein is CASGQGPKNTIYF. Here the CDR3 DNA reads TGTGCCAGTGGCCAGGGTCCTAAAAACACCATATATTTT.

The V gene is TRBV5-8, the J gene TRBJ1-6; D is undetermined. Germline CDR1 is SGHTS and CDR2 is YDEGEE. Trimming shortened V by 0 bases and J by 2 bases, and 6 bases separated the two germline ends. The CDR3 spans 15 residues. CDR3 sequence reads: CASSLGGPYNSPLHF. CDR3 coding DNA: TGTGCCAGCAGCTTGGGCGGCCCCTATAATTCACCCCTCCACTTT.

The chain couples TRBV20-1 to TRBJ1-1; D gene unclear. Trimming removed 3 bases from V and 5 bases from J, with 7 bases in between. This CDR3 region has 11 residues. CDR1 DFQATT and CDR2 SNEGSKA come from the germline V gene (reference sequence). The CDR3 sequence: CSASEITEAFF. The CDR3 DNA sequence: TGCAGTGCTAGCGAGATTACTGAAGCTTTCTTT.

The table lists this clone with a count of one. The rearrangement links TRBV29-1 to TRBJ2-5; 9 nucleotides align to TRBD1. The CDR3 contains 15 residues. CDR1 SQVTM and CDR2 ANQGSEA come from the germline V gene. J gave up 5 bases and V 6 bases, and 13 bases lay outside the gene matches. The CDR3 DNA reads as TGCAGCGTGACCCCTAAATGGACAGGGGTGGAGACCCAGTACTTC. Protein product: CSVTPKWTGVETQYF.

V and J are TRBV2 and TRBJ2-7; 11 bases line up with TRBD2. Germline CDR1 reads SNHLY; CDR2 reads FYNNEI. The CDR3 runs to 16 residues. J gave up 3 bases and V 5 bases, and 9 bases lay outside the gene matches. The CDR3 sequence: CASSHPGTSGIYEQYF. Here the CDR3 DNA reads TGTGCCAGCAGTCATCCCGGGACTAGCGGTATCTACGAGCAGTACTTC.

This clone was found once. The V gene is TRBV6-5, the J gene TRBJ2-3, with 12 bases aligning to TRBD2. The CDR3 loop spans 15 amino acids. Trimming at V came to 5 bases and at J to 3 bases, leaving 3 bases not matched to a gene. Germline-derived CDR1 and CDR2 are MNHEY and SVGAGI. This chain's CDR3 is CASSLAGGMTDTQYF. The CDR3 DNA reads TGTGCCAGCAGTCTAGCGGGAGGGATGACAGATACGCAGTATTTT.

The rearrangement joins TRBV7-9 to TRBJ1-1; 7 nucleotides line up with TRBD1. The CDR3 length is 13 residues. Germline trimming cut 8 bases from V and 2 bases from J; bases unmatched to any gene: 5. CDR1 SEHNR and CDR2 FQNEAQ come from the germline V gene (reference sequence). CDR3 region: CASRGGGNTEAFF. The CDR3 nucleotides read TGTGCCAGCCGAGGAGGGGGCAACACTGAAGCTTTCTTT.

The rearrangement links TRBV6-1 to TRBJ1-1; unclear D gene. Germline V CDR1 and CDR2: MNHNS, SASEGT. Between the trimmed V and J ends, which lost 7 bases and 1 base, there was a span of 10 bases. The CDR3 is 13 residues long. The CDR3 loop is CASTPRENTEAFF. The CDR3 DNA reads TGTGCCAGCACCCCACGGGAGAACACTGAAGCTTTCTTT.

The chain recombines TRBV3-1 (or the pseudogene TRBV3-2) with TRBJ1-2, with D tentatively TRBD1 (6 bases). This CDR3 has 15 amino acids. The ends were cut back, 4 bases at V and 8 bases at J, with 20 bases in the middle. The germline V gene encodes CDR1 LGHDT and CDR2 YNNKEL (reference sequence). In DNA, the CDR3 is TGTGCCAGCAGCCCTTCAGACACAGGGTCGAGAGGCTACACCTTC. Its translation is CASSPSDTGSRGYTF.

The chain employs TRBV27 and TRBJ2-7; D might be TRBD1 (6 bases). Germline CDR1 reads MNHEY; CDR2 reads SMNVEV (reference sequence). Trimming removed 2 bases at V and 0 bases at J, with 23 bases between. The CDR3 contains 19 residues. The CDR3 nucleotides are TGTGCCAGCAGTTTAGCGATGCCCTTTGGGACACCTACCTCCTACGAGCAGTACTTC. Its protein product is CASSLAMPFGTPTSYEQYF.

The J gene is TRBJ1-4, the V gene TRBV19, with 7 bases aligning to TRBD1. Germline V gene sequence: CDR1 LNHDA, CDR2 SQIVND (reference sequence). The junction had 2 bases not matched to a gene; V was cut back by 1 base and J by 3 bases. The CDR3 is 15 residues long. The CDR3 here is CASSIGGTANEKLFF. The DNA of the CDR3 is TGTGCCAGTAGTATAGGGGGGACAGCTAATGAAAAACTGTTTTTT. Complete variable domain (other parts from reference TRBV19 and TRBJ1-4): DGGITQSPKYLFRKEGQNVTLSCEQNLNHDAMYWYRQDPGQGLRLIYYSQIVNDFQKGDIAEGYSVSREKKESFPLTVTSAQKNPTAFYLCASSIGGTANEKLFFGSGTQLSVL.

The CDR3 nucleotides read TGTGCCAGCAGCGTAGGTCAGGGAAAATCACCCCTCCACTTT. Its translation is CASSVGQGKSPLHF. This sequence joins TRBV9 and TRBJ1-6, with D possibly matching TRBD1 (5 bases). V shed 0 bases and J shed 10 bases, with 11 bases lying between them. The germline CDR1 and CDR2 sequences are SGDLS and YYNGEE. There are 14 residues in the CDR3. Based on the CDR3 plus reference TRBV9 and TRBJ1-6, the full variable domain is DSGVTQTPKHLITATGQRVTLRCSPRSGDLSVYWYQQSLDQGLQFLIQYYNGEERAKGNILERFSAQQFPDLHSELNLSSLELGDSALYFCASSVGQGKSPLHFGNGTRLTVT.

This chain links TRBV14 with TRBJ1-6, with D maybe TRBD1 (5 bases). This CDR3 is 16 amino acids long. Trimming took off 0 bases at V and 9 bases at J, with 15 bases between the two ends. Germline lookup yields CDR1 SGHDN and CDR2 FVKESK. The CDR3 DNA is TGTGCCAGCAGCCAAGACCAGGGCAGGTTTATTTCACCCCTCCACTTT. It codes for CASSQDQGRFISPLHF. Full variable domain (missing parts from reference TRBV14 and TRBJ1-6): EAGVTQFPSHSVIEKGQTVTLRCDPISGHDNLYWYRRVMGKEIKFLLHFVKESKQDESGMPNNRFLAERTGGTYSTLKVQPAELEDSGVYFCASSQDQGRFISPLHFGNGTRLTVT.

The chain joins TRBV5-4 to TRBJ2-7; 8 bases align to TRBD1. The CDR3 is made up of 15 amino acids. Germline lookup yields CDR1 SGHNT and CDR2 YYREEE (reference sequence). The J segment lost 3 bases and the V segment lost 2 bases, leaving 7 bases of the junction unmatched. Written as DNA, the CDR3 is TGTGCCAGCAGCTTCCCGACAGGGGAGATCTACGAGCAGTACTTC. Translating it yields CASSFPTGEIYEQYF.

This chain links TRBV27 with TRBJ2-7; tentatively, D is TRBD2 (6 bases). Per germline, CDR1 MNHEY and CDR2 SMNVEV (reference sequence). There are 13 residues in the CDR3. V was trimmed by 5 bases and J by 0 bases, leaving 8 bases between them. The CDR3 region has the DNA TGTGCCAGCAGTGTCGGGAGCTCCTACGAGCAGTACTTC. Its translation: CASSVGSSYEQYF.

The table lists this clone with a few counts. This chain connects TRBV5-5 to TRBJ1-3, with D possibly matching TRBD1 (5 bases). The germline V gene has CDR1 SGHKS and CDR2 YYEKEE (reference sequence). The CDR3 runs 14 residues. With 4 bases removed from V and 2 bases from J, the gap between germline ends came to 10 bases. The CDR3 DNA follows: TGTGCCAGCAGCCAAACGGGGGCTGGAAACACCATATATTTT. This translates into CASSQTGAGNTIYF.

This chain links TRBV14 with TRBJ1-1; D ambiguous. The CDR3 covers 13 residues. Trimming stripped 1 base from V and 1 base from J, with 4 bases between. CDR1 is SGHDN, CDR2 FVKESK, per germline. The CDR3 here is CASSQARNTEAFF. The CDR3 nucleotides are TGTGCCAGCAGCCAAGCCCGGAACACTGAAGCTTTCTTT.

V gene TRBV9 combines with J gene TRBJ1-1; 7 bases fit TRBD1. The CDR3 spans 13 residues. The germline CDR1 and CDR2 sequences are SGDLS and YYNGEE. The J segment lost 4 bases and the V segment lost 5 bases, leaving 5 bases of the junction unmatched. In DNA, the CDR3 is TGTGCCAGCAGTTCAACAGGGGCCACTGAAGCTTTCTTT. Protein: CASSSTGATEAFF.